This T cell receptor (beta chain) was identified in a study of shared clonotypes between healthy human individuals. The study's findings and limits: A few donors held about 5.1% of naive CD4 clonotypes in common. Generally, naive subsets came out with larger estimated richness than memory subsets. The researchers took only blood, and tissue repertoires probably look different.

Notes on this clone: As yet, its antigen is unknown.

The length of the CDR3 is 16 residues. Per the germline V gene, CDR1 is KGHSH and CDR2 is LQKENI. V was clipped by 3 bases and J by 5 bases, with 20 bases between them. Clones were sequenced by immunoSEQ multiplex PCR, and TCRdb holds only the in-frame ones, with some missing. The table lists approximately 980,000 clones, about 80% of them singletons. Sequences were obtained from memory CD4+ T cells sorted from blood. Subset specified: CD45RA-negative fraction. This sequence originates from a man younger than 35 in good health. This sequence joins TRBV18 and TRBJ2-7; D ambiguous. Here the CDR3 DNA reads TGTGCCAGCTCACCCCCCAAAGGTGGGGTAGGGAACGAGCAGTACTTC. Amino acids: CASSPPKGGVGNEQYF.